This T cell receptor (beta chain) was captured by sequencing in a study of PD-1 blockade in classical Hodgkin lymphoma. TCRdb keeps only in-frame clones here, not all; method: immunoSEQ multiplex PCR. The sample lists some 30,000 clones, around 84% seen once, with approximately 0.8% in the top ten. Time point denoted: cycle 4 day 1 (C4D1), after 6 weeks of nivolumab. In every patient, relapse followed autologous stem cell transplantation, while exposure to brentuximab vedotin differed. Purification of CD4+ T cells from thawed PBMCs was achieved by magnetic negative selection. The V gene lost 4 bases and the J gene lost 6 bases, with 18 bases spanning the gap. This CDR3 region has 16 residues. CDR1 MNHEY and CDR2 SVGAGI come from the germline V gene.

J is TRBJ2-2 and V is TRBV6-5; D gene uncertain. This specimen consisted of CD4+ T cells from blood, obtained before the fourth cycle of nivolumab. The origin of this receptor is a human donor with classical Hodgkin lymphoma. The CDR3 sequence: CASSSTTPGGAGELFF. The CDR3 DNA is TGTGCCAGCAGTTCCACGACCCCCGGTGGGGCCGGGGAGCTGTTTTTT.